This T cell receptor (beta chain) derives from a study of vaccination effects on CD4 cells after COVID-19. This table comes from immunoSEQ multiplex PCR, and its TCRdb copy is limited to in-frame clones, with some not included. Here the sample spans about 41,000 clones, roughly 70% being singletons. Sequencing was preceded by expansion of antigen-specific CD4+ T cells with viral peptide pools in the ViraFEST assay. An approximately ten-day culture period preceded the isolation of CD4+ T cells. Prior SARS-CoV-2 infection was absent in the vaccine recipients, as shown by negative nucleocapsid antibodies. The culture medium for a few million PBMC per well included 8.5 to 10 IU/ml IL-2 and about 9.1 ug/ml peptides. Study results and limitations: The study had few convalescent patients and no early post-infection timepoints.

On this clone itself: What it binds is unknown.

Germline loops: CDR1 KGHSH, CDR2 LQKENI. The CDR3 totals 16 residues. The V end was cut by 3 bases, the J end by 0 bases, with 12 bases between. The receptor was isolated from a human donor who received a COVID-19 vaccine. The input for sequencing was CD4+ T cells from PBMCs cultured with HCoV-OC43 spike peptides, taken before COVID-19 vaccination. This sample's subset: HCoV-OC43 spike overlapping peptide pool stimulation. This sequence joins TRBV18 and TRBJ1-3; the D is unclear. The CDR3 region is CASSPRTVSSGNTIYF. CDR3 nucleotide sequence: TGTGCCAGCTCACCTCGGACGGTGAGCTCTGGAAACACCATATATTTT.